The 29 T cell receptor beta chains below all came from one sample that was sequenced in a study of human T cells and chemical hapten exposure. Time point given: patch test 3, about 24 weeks after DPC sensitization. Treatment described: therapeutic diphenylcyclopropenone sensitization with weekly scalp DPC. Using its own MiXCR run on the RACE reads, TCRdb lists one record per CDR3 protein. The sample has under 55,000 distinct CDR3 sequences; approximately 9.9% are singletons. The sample in question was whole blood, obtained in connection with sensitization to the hapten diphenylcyclopropenone (DPC). Source of these receptors: a woman aged 40 to 50 with alopecia areata. Some clones in this sample may be carry-over from other donors' samples.

This clonotype was found a few times. This chain uses TRBV6-4 with TRBJ2-5; 8 bases agree with TRBD2. CDR3 length: 16 residues. The V segment lost 1 base and the J segment 0 bases; nucleotides outside the gene matches: 4. Per germline, CDR1 MRHNA and CDR2 SNTAGT. The DNA for the CDR3 is TGTGCCAGCAGTGACTTACTACTAGCGGACCAAGAGACCCAGTACTTC. This gives the protein CASSDLLLADQETQYF.

This clonotype was counted at least ten times. The chain is built from TRBV12-3 or TRBV12-4 and TRBJ2-5; tentatively, D is TRBD1 (6 bases). The CDR3 contains 16 residues. The V gene lost 4 bases and the J gene lost 4 bases, with 19 bases spanning the gap. CDR3 protein: CASSYLGGGQRETQYF. For the CDR3, the DNA is TGTGCCAGCAGTTATTTGGGTGGAGGACAGCGAGAGACCCAGTACTTC.

In its sample, this clonotype was seen many times. CDR3 in DNA: TGTGCCAGCAGCTCTATGGACAGGACGATCTACAATGAGCAGTTCTTC. It translates to CASSSMDRTIYNEQFF. The V call is TRBV7-9, the J call TRBJ2-1; 7 bases map to TRBD1. CDR1 is SEHNR, CDR2 FQNEAQ, per germline (reference sequence). Germline trimming cut 4 bases from V and 3 bases from J; bases unmatched to any gene: 9. The CDR3 is 16 amino acids.

The rearrangement joins TRBV3-1 to TRBJ2-6; unclear D gene. The germline V gene encodes CDR1 LGHDT and CDR2 YNNKEL (reference sequence). This CDR3 is built from 14 residues. Trimming removed 4 bases at V and 0 bases at J, with 4 bases between. CDR3 protein: CASSPSSGANVLTF. The CDR3 DNA follows: TGTGCCAGCAGCCCTAGCTCTGGGGCCAACGTCCTGACTTTC.

The V and J genes are TRBV6-4 and TRBJ2-5, with D hard to call. This CDR3 has 13 residues. With 3 bases removed from V and 1 base from J, the gap between germline ends came to 6 bases. Germline CDR1 and CDR2: MRHNA and SNTAGT. The CDR3 bases are TGTGCCAGCAGTGAAGGGCCCCAAGAGACCCAGTACTTC. Translated: CASSEGPQETQYF.

This clonotype was found a few times. The chain couples TRBV20-1 to TRBJ2-3, with 8 bases that match TRBD2. With V trimmed by 1 base and J by 7 bases, 13 bases remained unmatched. Germline V gene data show CDR1 as DFQATT and CDR2 as SNEGSKA (reference sequence). The CDR3 extends over 16 amino acids. CDR3: CSARGGSRRGVYTQYF. The CDR3 region has the DNA TGCAGTGCTAGAGGTGGGAGCCGGCGGGGGGTCTATACGCAGTATTTT.

This clonotype was observed many times. The V call is TRBV29-1, the J call TRBJ2-5; D gene ambiguous. This CDR3 has 10 amino acids. V was trimmed by 2 bases and J by 5 bases, leaving 3 bases between them. Germline-derived CDR1 and CDR2 are SQVTM and ANQGSEA. In DNA form, the CDR3 reads TGCAGCGTTGAATCGGAGACCCAGTACTTC. Protein sequence: CSVESETQYF.

Only a few counts were recorded for this clonotype. The chain recombines TRBV7-6 with TRBJ2-5; 8 bases fit TRBD2. With V trimmed by 4 bases and J by 4 bases, 8 bases remained unmatched. This CDR3 region has 15 residues. Germline V CDR1 and CDR2: SGHVS, FNYEAQ. The CDR3 bases are TGTGCCAGCAGCTCGGCTGCCGGGGGGGGAGAGACCCAGTACTTC. This gives the protein CASSSAAGGGETQYF.

Turning to this clonotype: This sequence may be a read error, since a much larger clone differs from it by one base. The V and J genes are TRBV14 and TRBJ2-7; 7 bases line up with TRBD1. There are 14 residues in the CDR3. Germline CDR1 is SGHDN and CDR2 is FVKESK. Losses at the gene ends were 5 bases for V and 0 bases for J; bases not matched to a gene: 4. The CDR3 loop is CASSGQESSYEQYF. DNA of the CDR3: TGTGCCAGCAGCGGACAGGAGAGCTCCTACGAGCAGTACTTC.

This clonotype has more than one count but fewer than ten. J is TRBJ2-2 and V is TRBV29-1, with TRBD1 matching over 11 bases. The CDR3 runs to 16 residues. Trimming at V came to 3 bases and at J to 0 bases, leaving 3 bases not matched to a gene. The germline gives CDR1 SQVTM, CDR2 ANQGSEA. This CDR3 reads CSVEDRGLSNTGELFF. CDR3 bases: TGCAGCGTTGAGGACAGGGGGCTGTCGAACACCGGGGAGCTGTTTTTT.

Only a few counts were recorded for this clonotype. The chain recombines TRBV29-1 with TRBJ2-7, with TRBD1 identical over 7 bases. The CDR3 spans 12 residues. Per the germline V gene, CDR1 is SQVTM and CDR2 is ANQGSEA. J lost 4 bases, V lost 8 bases, and 8 bases had no gene match. This chain's CDR3 is CSIRDSAYEQYF. CDR3 nucleotides: TGCAGCATCCGGGACAGCGCTTACGAGCAGTACTTC.

On this clonotype: Just one base apart from a much larger clone, this may be a read error. The chain couples TRBV11-2 to TRBJ2-5, with D possibly matching TRBD1 (5 bases). This CDR3 has 14 residues. Germline V gene sequence: CDR1 SGHAT, CDR2 FQNNGV. CDR3 in DNA: TGTGCCGGCAGCCCCACGACAGTCCAAGAGACCCAGTACTTC. It codes for CAGSPTTVQETQYF.

This clonotype came up a few times. The V gene is TRBV7-6, the J gene TRBJ2-5; D possibly corresponds to TRBD2 (7 bases). V shed 0 bases and J shed 1 base, with 18 bases lying between them. CDR3 length: 18 amino acids. Germline lookup yields CDR1 SGHVS and CDR2 FNYEAQ. The CDR3 DNA reads as TGTGCCAGCAGCTTAGCGTTTCGTGGGGGGGCCCCCCAAGAGACCCAGTACTTC. This codes for CASSLAFRGGAPQETQYF.

This sequence joins TRBV6-2 or TRBV6-3 and TRBJ1-2; D is ambiguous. Trimming took 2 bases from V and 1 from J, leaving 8 bases between them. The CDR3 has 14 residues. The germline gives CDR1 MNHEY, CDR2 SVGEGT. CDR3 in amino acids: CASSYATVNYGYTF. CDR3 sequence (DNA): TGTGCCAGCAGTTACGCGACCGTTAACTATGGCTACACCTTC.

This clonotype was seen ten or more times. The chain combines TRBV10-3 with TRBJ2-3; TRBD2 aligns across 7 bases. V trimming: 4 bases; J trimming: 7 bases; junction bases outside the gene matches: 8. Germline V lookup: CDR1 ENHRY, CDR2 SYGVKD. CDR3 length: 14 residues. The CDR3 sequence is CAISVAGGANTQYF. As DNA, the CDR3 is TGTGCCATCAGTGTAGCGGGCGGTGCGAATACGCAGTATTTT.

This clonotype was picked up a small number of times. The gene calls are TRBV7-2 and TRBJ2-5; D not resolved. V lost 1 base to trimming and J lost 0 bases, with 9 bases between them. The germline CDR1 and CDR2 sequences are SGHTA and FQGNSA. The CDR3 is 15 amino acids. CDR3 DNA: TGTGCCAGCAGCTTAGTGCGTGGCAACCAAGAGACCCAGTACTTC. Residues: CASSLVRGNQETQYF.

V is TRBV24-1 and J is TRBJ2-1; the match to TRBD1 covers 7 bases. Germline lookup yields CDR1 KGHDR and CDR2 SFDVKD. This CDR3 region has 16 residues. J lost 0 bases, V lost 4 bases, and 5 bases had no gene match. The CDR3 nucleotides are TGTGCCACCAGTGAAGGGGGCACTAGCTCCTACAATGAGCAGTTCTTC. This codes for CATSEGGTSSYNEQFF.

This clonotype was seen many times. V and J are TRBV28 and TRBJ2-3; tentative D call: TRBD1 (6 bases). With 2 bases removed from V and 7 bases from J, the gap between germline ends came to 10 bases. CDR1 is MDHEN, CDR2 SYDVKM, per germline. The CDR3 consists of 13 residues. The CDR3, as DNA: TGTGCCAGCAGTTTACTACAGGGAAATACGCAGTATTTT. Translated, it gives CASSLLQGNTQYF.

This clonotype was observed at least ten times. This rearrangement joins TRBV7-3 to TRBJ2-3, with D tentatively TRBD1 (6 bases). The CDR3 is 14 amino acids. Germline CDR1 is SGHTA and CDR2 is FQGTGA. V dropped 1 base and J dropped 4 bases, with 9 bases sitting between them. CDR3 DNA sequence: TGTGCCAGCAGCTTAATGACAGGACCAGATACGCAGTATTTT. Translated, it gives CASSLMTGPDTQYF.

The sample holds a few counts of this clonotype. CDR3 sequence (DNA): TGTGCCAGCAGCGCCGGGACAGTAGGTTCACCCCTCCACTTT. Its translation is CASSAGTVGSPLHF. The V and J genes are TRBV7-3 and TRBJ1-6, with 7 bases lining up with TRBD1. Germline V gene lookup returns CDR1 SGHTA and CDR2 FQGTGA. V shed 5 bases, J shed 9 bases, and the junction held 7 bases outside the gene matches. The CDR3 runs 14 residues.

This clonotype was seen many times. This chain uses TRBV6-1 with TRBJ1-1; D may be TRBD1 (5 bases). The CDR3 sequence is 13 residues long. Germline V gene data show CDR1 as MNHNS and CDR2 as SASEGT. Trimming took off 4 bases at V and 0 bases at J, with 6 bases between the two ends. The CDR3 sequence is CASSVTVNTEAFF. As DNA, the CDR3 is TGTGCCAGCAGTGTGACAGTGAACACTGAAGCTTTCTTT.

The sample holds many counts of this clonotype. J is TRBJ1-1 and V is TRBV4-3, with D unresolved. The V gene's germline CDR1 is LGHNA and CDR2 YSLEER. V was shortened by 1 base and J by 3 bases, with 9 bases between the two germline ends. The CDR3 sequence is 14 residues long. CDR3 DNA: TGCGCCAGCAGCCAAGGTTTGGACTACACTGAAGCTTTCTTT. It is translated as CASSQGLDYTEAFF.

The gene calls are TRBV19 and TRBJ1-1; 7 bases are shared with TRBD1. V lost 6 bases to trimming and J lost 0 bases; unmatched junction nucleotides: 4. Germline V CDR1 and CDR2: LNHDA, SQIVND (reference sequence). The CDR3 length is 14 residues. The CDR3 DNA follows: TGTGCCAGTAGGGACAGGACGATGAACACTGAAGCTTTCTTT. Encoded protein: CASRDRTMNTEAFF.

This clonotype appeared many times. The gene calls are TRBV18 and TRBJ1-6; D is possibly TRBD1 (6 bases). The CDR3 loop spans 14 amino acids. Germline-derived CDR1 and CDR2 are KGHSH and LQKENI. V lost 3 bases and J 7 bases, leaving 10 bases between the germline ends. CDR3: CASSPDRGNSPLHF. CDR3 bases: TGTGCCAGCTCACCGGACAGAGGAAATTCACCCCTCCACTTT. The whole variable domain, remainder taken from reference TRBV18 and TRBJ1-6, is NAGVMQNPRHLVRRRGQEARLRCSPMKGHSHVYWYRQLPEEGLKFMVYLQKENIIDESGMPKERFSAEFPKEGPSILRIQQVVRGDSAAYFCASSPDRGNSPLHFGNGTRLTVT.

This clonotype was detected only a few times. V usage is TRBV7-9 and J usage is TRBJ2-3; maybe TRBD2 (6 bases). The CDR3 contains 14 residues. Germline CDR1 SEHNR, CDR2 FQNEAQ (reference sequence). The V and J ends lost 5 bases and 5 bases respectively, with 14 bases between them. The CDR3 region has the DNA TGTGCCAGCAGCCCGATACGGAGGGTAGATACGCAGTATTTT. Translation: CASSPIRRVDTQYF.

This clonotype was recorded many times. The V gene is TRBV6-2 or TRBV6-3, the J gene TRBJ2-7; TRBD1 agrees at 9 bases. Germline CDR1 reads MNHEY; CDR2 reads SVGEGT. The ends lost 5 bases at V and 6 bases at J; junction bases unmatched: 8. The CDR3 has 14 residues. The chain's CDR3 is CASSKGQGSSEQYF. CDR3 nucleotide sequence: TGTGCCAGCAGTAAGGGACAGGGCTCCAGCGAGCAGTACTTC.

This clonotype occurred a few times. The CDR3 DNA follows: TGTGCCAGCAGCCAAAGGGGTCGCGAGAGACTAGCGGGGAACTACAATGAGCAGTTCTTC. Residues: CASSQRGRERLAGNYNEQFF. The rearrangement links TRBV12-3 or TRBV12-4 to TRBJ2-1, with 11 bases aligning to TRBD2. The CDR3 has 20 amino acids. V gave up 6 bases and J gave up 3 bases; unmatched junction bases: 19.

This clonotype was observed a handful of times. This chain links TRBV20-1 with TRBJ2-7, with no clear D. CDR3 length equals 14 residues. Trimming cost V 0 bases and J 0 bases, with 9 bases left between them. The germline gives CDR1 DFQATT, CDR2 SNEGSKA (reference sequence). This CDR3 is CSARDLAGSYEQYF. The CDR3 DNA reads as TGCAGTGCTAGAGATTTGGCAGGCTCCTACGAGCAGTACTTC.

This clonotype occurred many times. The V gene is TRBV3-1, the J gene TRBJ1-1, with D possibly matching TRBD1 (5 bases). V was pared by 8 bases and J by 6 bases, with 10 bases between. The germline V gene encodes CDR1 LGHDT and CDR2 YNNKEL (reference sequence). The CDR3 length is 11 residues. As DNA, the CDR3 is TGTGCCAGCGGGGCATGGGCTGAAGCTTTCTTT. Its translation: CASGAWAEAFF.